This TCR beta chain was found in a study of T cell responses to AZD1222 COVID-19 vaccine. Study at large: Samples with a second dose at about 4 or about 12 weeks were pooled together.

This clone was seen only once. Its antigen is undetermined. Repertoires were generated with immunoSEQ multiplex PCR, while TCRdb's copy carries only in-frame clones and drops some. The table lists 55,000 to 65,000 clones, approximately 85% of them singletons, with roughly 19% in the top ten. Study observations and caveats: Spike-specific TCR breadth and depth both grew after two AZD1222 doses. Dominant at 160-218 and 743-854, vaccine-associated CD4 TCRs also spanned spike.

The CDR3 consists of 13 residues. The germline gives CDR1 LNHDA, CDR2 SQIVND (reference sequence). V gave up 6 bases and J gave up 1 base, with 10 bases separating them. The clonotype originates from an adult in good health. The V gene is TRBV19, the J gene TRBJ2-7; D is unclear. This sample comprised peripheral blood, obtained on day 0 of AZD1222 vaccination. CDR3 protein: CASRKLGSYEQYF. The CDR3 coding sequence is TGTGCCAGTAGAAAGCTGGGTTCCTACGAGCAGTACTTC.